The 31 T cell receptor beta chains presented below share a single source sample, sequenced in a study of blood T cell repertoires in COVID-19. Sequencing used immunoSEQ multiplex PCR; TCRdb keeps in-frame clones, though not all of them. Of 60,000 to 90,000 clones in the sample, roughly 70% were seen once. Sequenced: peripheral blood. Source of these receptors: a human donor with acute or convalescent COVID-19. The donor label of this sample is uncertain.

V and J are TRBV6-5 and TRBJ2-1; 8 nucleotides match TRBD1. In germline, CDR1 is MNHEY, CDR2 SVGAGI. Trimming at V came to 7 bases and at J to 5 bases, leaving 10 bases not matched to a gene. This CDR3 is 15 amino acids long. CDR3 coding DNA: TGTGCCAGCACCGCCACCGGACAGGGAAACAATGAGCAGTTCTTC. Its translation is CASTATGQGNNEQFF.

The chain carries TRBV4-2 and TRBJ2-1, with TRBD1 matching over 8 bases. V was clipped by 0 bases and J by 7 bases; unmatched bases: 11. CDR1 is LGHNA, CDR2 YNFKEQ, per germline. The CDR3 has 17 residues. CDR3 coding DNA: TGTGCCAGCAGCCAAGACGAGGACAGGGCCCGATTGAATGAGCAGTTCTTC. As protein: CASSQDEDRARLNEQFF.

The chain carries TRBV24-1 and TRBJ2-1; 7 bases agree with TRBD2. J gave up 3 bases and V 10 bases, and 8 bases lay outside the gene matches. This CDR3 has 14 residues. CDR1 KGHDR and CDR2 SFDVKD come from the germline V gene. CDR3 DNA sequence: TGTGCCACGGGGGGAGGGGCCAACTACAATGAGCAGTTCTTC. Translation gives CATGGGANYNEQFF.

This chain joins TRBV5-4 and TRBJ1-1, with D perhaps TRBD1 (5 bases). CDR3 length: 16 amino acids. V was cut by 6 bases and J by 8 bases, with 26 bases left in between. CDR1 SGHNT and CDR2 YYREEE come from the germline V gene (reference sequence). Here the CDR3 reads CASIPREGASKGEAFF. The CDR3 DNA sequence: TGTGCCAGCATCCCCCGGGAGGGCGCGAGCAAGGGGGAAGCTTTCTTT.

The V and J genes are TRBV7-2 and TRBJ2-7; TRBD1 is a possible D gene (6 bases). Trimming left V 5 bases short and J 3 bases short, with 14 bases between. Germline V lookup: CDR1 SGHTA, CDR2 FQGNSA. The CDR3 sequence is 14 residues long. The CDR3 nucleotides read TGTGCCAGCAGCCCGCAGCGGACAGACTACGAGCAGTACTTC. Amino acid sequence: CASSPQRTDYEQYF.

The J gene is TRBJ2-3, the V gene TRBV5-6; D unclear. The CDR3 totals 14 residues. Germline-derived CDR1 and CDR2 are SGHDT and YYEEEE. V shed 0 bases and J shed 1 base, with 6 bases lying between them. The chain's CDR3 is CASSLGAGTDTQYF. The CDR3 DNA follows: TGTGCCAGCAGCTTGGGGGCCGGCACAGATACGCAGTATTTT.

The genes are TRBV7-3 and TRBJ2-7, with D perhaps TRBD1 (5 bases). Deletions cut 2 bases from V and 4 bases from J, with 12 bases between. The CDR3 is 14 residues long. Germline V gene sequence: CDR1 SGHTA, CDR2 FQGTGA. CDR3 protein: CASSLAVPGYEQYF. In nucleotides, the CDR3 is TGTGCCAGCAGCTTAGCGGTGCCAGGGTACGAGCAGTACTTC.

V is TRBV9 and J is TRBJ2-2, with a tentative D call TRBD1 (5 bases). CDR3 length: 14 residues. V was clipped by 4 bases and J by 2 bases, with 9 bases between them. In germline, CDR1 is SGDLS, CDR2 YYNGEE. CDR3 bases: TGTGCCAGCAGCAGGGGAACCAACACCGGGGAGCTGTTTTTT. Protein sequence: CASSRGTNTGELFF.

This rearrangement joins TRBV6-2 or TRBV6-3 to TRBJ1-5; unclear D gene. The CDR3 is made up of 15 amino acids. Trimming removed 6 bases at V and 1 base at J, with 13 bases between. Germline V gene data show CDR1 as MNHEY and CDR2 as SVGEGT. The CDR3 DNA sequence: TGTGCCAGCAGCCGAGTATCCAGGAGCAATCAGCCCCAGCATTTT. Translated: CASSRVSRSNQPQHF.

In DNA, the CDR3 is TGCAGTGCTAGTCGCCGGGATATTGGTGGCAATCAGCCCCAGCATTTT. It is translated as CSASRRDIGGNQPQHF. The rearrangement joins TRBV20-1 to TRBJ1-5; D not resolved. The CDR3 contains 16 residues. Trimming stripped 3 bases from V and 2 bases from J, with 17 bases between. Germline CDR1 and CDR2: DFQATT and SNEGSKA (reference sequence).

This clone was seen many times. The rearrangement links TRBV2 to TRBJ2-7; 8 nucleotides line up with TRBD2. The CDR3 runs to 14 residues. Germline lookup yields CDR1 SNHLY and CDR2 FYNNEI. V lost 8 bases and J lost 4; bases outside the gene matches: 10. Written as DNA, the CDR3 is TGTGCCAGCGGAGAGATAGCGGGGAATTACGAGCAGTACTTC. Its protein is CASGEIAGNYEQYF.

V is TRBV10-3 and J is TRBJ2-1; 8 bases are shared with TRBD2. Germline CDR1 reads ENHRY; CDR2 reads SYGVKD. The V segment lost 4 bases and the J segment 3 bases; nucleotides outside the gene matches: 5. There are 15 residues in the CDR3. The CDR3 DNA reads TGTGCCATCAGTGGAAGCGGGAGAAACTACAATGAGCAGTTCTTC. Translated, it gives CAISGSGRNYNEQFF.

This sequence joins TRBV11-2 and TRBJ2-1, with TRBD1 identical over 8 bases. Germline V lookup: CDR1 SGHAT, CDR2 FQNNGV. This CDR3 is 15 amino acids long. The ends lost 2 bases at V and 7 bases at J; junction bases unmatched: 7. CDR3 DNA: TGTGCCAGCAGCTTAAAGGACAGGGAATGGAATGAGCAGTTCTTC. Amino acids: CASSLKDREWNEQFF.

This clone was detected a few times. The chain combines TRBV4-1 with TRBJ2-3, with TRBD2 matching over 9 bases. The CDR3 is 16 residues long. Germline CDR1 MGHRA, CDR2 YSYEKL. The V gene end was trimmed by 7 bases and the J gene end by 2 bases; junction bases not matched to a gene: 10. The CDR3 spells CASTTAGGPNTDTQYF. In DNA form, the CDR3 reads TGCGCCAGCACAACGGCGGGGGGGCCGAACACAGATACGCAGTATTTT.

The chain joins TRBV5-1 to TRBJ1-2, with D unclear. The CDR3 spans 13 residues. The germline V gene has CDR1 SGHRS and CDR2 YFSETQ. V lost 0 bases and J 8 bases, leaving 11 bases between the germline ends. The CDR3 DNA reads as TGCGCCAGCAGCTTGGTTGTAGAGGGAGGCTACACCTTC. This codes for CASSLVVEGGYTF.

The rearrangement links TRBV7-9 to TRBJ2-1; TRBD2 might be the D (5 bases). Germline V gene data show CDR1 as SEHNR and CDR2 as FQNEAQ (reference sequence). Deletions cut 2 bases from V and 10 bases from J, with 15 bases between. The CDR3 has 14 residues. The CDR3 DNA reads as TGTGCCAGCAGCTTAAATCCCGGGGTCAGGGAGCAGTTCTTC. As protein: CASSLNPGVREQFF. The variable domain in full, completed from reference TRBV7-9 and TRBJ2-1, reads DTGVSQNPRHKITKRGQNVTFRCDPISEHNRLYWYRQTLGQGPEFLTYFQNEAQLEKSRLLSDRFSAERPKGSFSTLEIQRTEQGDSAMYLCASSLNPGVREQFFGPGTRLTVL.

V gene TRBV11-2 combines with J gene TRBJ1-2; D is ambiguous. The CDR3 sequence is 14 residues long. CDR1 and CDR2 from the germline V gene are SGHAT and FQNNGV. Deletions cut 5 bases from V and 7 bases from J, with 17 bases between. The CDR3 region is CASSPGGSPTGYTF. CDR3 sequence (DNA): TGTGCCAGCAGCCCCGGAGGGTCTCCCACTGGCTACACCTTC.

The chain combines TRBV5-4 with TRBJ2-1; TRBD2 aligns across 10 bases. The CDR3 totals 16 residues. Unmatched junction bases numbered 7, after V lost 4 bases and J lost 3 bases. Looked up from germline, CDR1 is SGHNT and CDR2 is YYREEE (reference sequence). The CDR3 nucleotides read TGTGCCAGCAGCCGCGGGGGGACTAGCGACTACAATGAGCAGTTCTTC. The encoded protein is CASSRGGTSDYNEQFF.

The V call is TRBV12-3 or TRBV12-4, the J call TRBJ1-5; 9 positions agree with TRBD1. The V gene end was trimmed by 6 bases and the J gene end by 4 bases; junction bases not matched to a gene: 1. CDR3 length: 13 residues. CDR3: CASRGTGNQPQHF. The CDR3, as DNA: TGTGCCAGCAGAGGGACAGGGAATCAGCCCCAGCATTTT.

This clone was picked up a small number of times. The rearrangement links TRBV28 to TRBJ2-6, with D tentatively TRBD1 (6 bases). With 4 bases removed from V and 1 base from J, the gap between germline ends came to 11 bases. Germline lookup yields CDR1 MDHEN and CDR2 SYDVKM. This CDR3 is 16 amino acids long. The CDR3 region is CASSSPTGSGANVLTF. The CDR3 region has the DNA TGTGCCAGCAGTTCGCCCACAGGGTCTGGGGCCAACGTCCTGACTTTC.

This chain links TRBV19 with TRBJ2-3, with D perhaps matching TRBD1 (5 bases). The V gene lost 5 bases and the J gene lost 2 bases, with 11 bases spanning the gap. CDR1 and CDR2 (germline): LNHDA, SQIVND (reference sequence). CDR3 size: 14 residues. This CDR3 is CASSDGHFTDTQYF. CDR3 bases: TGTGCCAGTAGTGACGGACACTTCACAGATACGCAGTATTTT. Together with reference TRBV19 and TRBJ2-3, the CDR3 gives the full variable domain: DGGITQSPKYLFRKEGQNVTLSCEQNLNHDAMYWYRQDPGQGLRLIYYSQIVNDFQKGDIAEGYSVSREKKESFPLTVTSAQKNPTAFYLCASSDGHFTDTQYFGPGTRLTVL.

The V gene is TRBV30, the J gene TRBJ2-7; D is perhaps TRBD1 (6 bases). Germline V gene lookup returns CDR1 GTSNPN and CDR2 SVGIG (reference sequence). The CDR3 loop spans 11 amino acids. Trimming cost V 3 bases and J 7 bases, with 10 bases left between them. CDR3 bases: TGTGCCTGGAGAACAGGGCGGGAGCAGTACTTC. This sequence encodes CAWRTGREQYF.

The J gene is TRBJ1-5, the V gene TRBV3-1 (or the pseudogene TRBV3-2); D perhaps matches TRBD1 (5 bases). Germline lookup yields CDR1 LGHDT and CDR2 YNNKEL (reference sequence). The V gene lost 3 bases and the J gene lost 7 bases, with 7 bases spanning the gap. The CDR3 contains 12 residues. CDR3 protein: CASSQGLQPQHF. DNA for the CDR3: TGTGCCAGCAGCCAGGGGCTACAGCCCCAGCATTTT.

This chain joins TRBV5-1 and TRBJ1-1; TRBD1 matches at 7 bases. Germline-derived CDR1 and CDR2 are SGHRS and YFSETQ. The CDR3 runs to 14 residues. J was trimmed by 2 bases and V by 5 bases; bases with no gene match: 6. CDR3 sequence (DNA): TGCGCCAGCAGGGCCGGGACAGCTAACACTGAAGCTTTCTTT. This encodes CASRAGTANTEAFF. Complete variable domain (other parts from reference TRBV5-1 and TRBJ1-1): KAGVTQTPRYLIKTRGQQVTLSCSPISGHRSVSWYQQTPGQGLQFLFEYFSETQRNKGNFPGRFSGRQFSNSRSEMNVSTLELGDSALYLCASRAGTANTEAFFGQGTRLTVV.

The rearrangement joins TRBV2 to TRBJ2-1, with 9 bases aligning to TRBD1. After removal of 6 bases from V and 7 bases from J, the junction contained 13 bases not matched to a gene. CDR3 length: 16 amino acids. Germline assignment: CDR1 SNHLY and CDR2 FYNNEI. The CDR3 nucleotides read TGTGCCAGCAGGTCTGCCGGGACAGGGAAGGGAAATGAGCAGTTCTTC. This sequence encodes CASRSAGTGKGNEQFF.

V usage is TRBV2 and J usage is TRBJ1-2; 8 bases fit TRBD1. With V trimmed by 4 bases and J by 3 bases, 7 bases remained unmatched. This CDR3 is built from 15 residues. Per the germline V gene, CDR1 is SNHLY and CDR2 is FYNNEI. Written as DNA, the CDR3 is TGTGCCAGCAGTGCGACCGCACAGGGGGACTATGGCTACACCTTC. This gives the protein CASSATAQGDYGYTF. The entire variable domain, with the rest obtained from reference TRBV2 and TRBJ1-2, is as follows: EPEVTQTPSHQVTQMGQEVILRCVPISNHLYFYWYRQILGQKVEFLVSFYNNEISEKSEIFDDQFSVERPDGSNFTLKIRSTKLEDSAMYFCASSATAQGDYGYTFGSGTRLTVV.

The chain couples TRBV9 to TRBJ1-2, with a weak D call TRBD1 (5 bases). The CDR3 has 16 residues. V was clipped by 4 bases and J by 4 bases, with 20 bases between them. Per the germline V gene, CDR1 is SGDLS and CDR2 is YYNGEE. The DNA for the CDR3 is TGTGCCAGCAGCCCCGGGGGAGGGTGGGGAGGCTATGGCTACACCTTC. This translates into CASSPGGGWGGYGYTF.

This chain joins TRBV27 and TRBJ2-7; 7 bases match TRBD1. CDR1 and CDR2 from the germline V gene are MNHEY and SMNVEV (reference sequence). This CDR3 has 12 residues. With 5 bases clipped from V and 5 bases from J, the junction kept 3 bases outside the gene matches. Written as DNA, the CDR3 is TGTGCCAGCAGTAGGACAGGCCACGAGCAGTACTTC. Encoded protein: CASSRTGHEQYF.

This sequence joins TRBV19 and TRBJ1-5; unclear D gene. Trimming shortened V by 3 bases and J by 6 bases, and 9 bases separated the two germline ends. Germline CDR1 is LNHDA and CDR2 is SQIVND (reference sequence). The CDR3 extends over 13 amino acids. CDR3 in amino acids: CASSIQAGQPQHF. Written as DNA, the CDR3 is TGTGCCAGTAGTATCCAGGCGGGTCAGCCCCAGCATTTT.

The chain combines TRBV10-3 with TRBJ2-1, with D possibly being TRBD2 (5 bases). Germline CDR1 is ENHRY and CDR2 is SYGVKD. Trimming stripped 4 bases from V and 6 bases from J, with 13 bases between. The CDR3 sequence is 14 residues long. As DNA, the CDR3 is TGTGCCATCAGTGGTATGGTAGGGAGCAATGAGCAGTTCTTC. The encoded protein is CAISGMVGSNEQFF.

The sample holds many counts of this clone. The chain has TRBV7-9 and TRBJ1-1; TRBD1 agrees at 7 bases. Germline V gene lookup returns CDR1 SEHNR and CDR2 FQNEAQ (reference sequence). V lost 5 bases, J lost 3 bases, and 15 bases stayed unmatched. The CDR3 covers 17 residues. The CDR3 sequence is CASSLWGRGLGDTEAFF. CDR3 sequence (DNA): TGTGCCAGCAGCCTCTGGGGCAGGGGGTTAGGGGACACTGAAGCTTTCTTT.